This TCR beta chain emerged from a study of T cell changes during pregnancy in multiple sclerosis. Assay: immunoSEQ multiplex PCR; the TCRdb copy retains only in-frame clones and omits some. The repertoire includes about 60,000 clones, 80% to 95% of them detected once, and 0.85% sits in the top ten. This CDR3 region has 13 residues. With 8 bases removed from V and 1 base from J, the gap between germline ends came to 11 bases. Germline lookup yields CDR1 MNHNS and CDR2 SASEGT. The chain carries TRBV6-1 and TRBJ1-1, with D possibly TRBD1 on 5 matching bases. This receptor was identified in a female donor with multiple sclerosis, enrolled in a pregnancy study. The sample in question was peripheral blood, obtained in the first trimester of pregnancy. In DNA, the CDR3 is TGTGCCAGCCGTGCAGGGCCGAACACTGAAGCTTTCTTT. Translated: CASRAGPNTEAFF.